This T cell receptor beta chain was documented in a study of blood T cells in healthy people across ages (dated by TCRdb to 2015 to 2017). Context from the whole study: Template switching captured roughly one uniquely barcoded TCR beta cDNA molecule per two T cells in model experiments. Using deep sequencing normalized with unique cDNA molecular identifiers, the study measured how TCR beta repertoire diversity changes with age. Donors were grouped into four age groups: young (average roughly 15 years), middle-aged (less than 40), aged (about 59) and long-lived (over 80). To avoid experimental bias, donors of different ages were spread randomly across the sequencing lanes. Using the same blood draw, the study looked at two additional independent replicas of 1 million unique cDNA reads for two donors, one aged 18 to 29 and the other aged 80 or older.

The roughly 39 donors, aged about 6 to 100 years, were systemically healthy Caucasian individuals from Russia. Around 10 milliliters of peripheral blood were collected from each donor into EDTA-treated Vacutainer tubes. Ficoll-Paque density-gradient centrifugation was used to isolate PBMCs, with at least 6 million per sample. Trizol reagent was used to extract total RNA from the PBMCs, yielding at least 5 micrograms per sample. For every donor, flow cytometry on a PBMC aliquot measured the percentage of naive CD45RAhigh/CD27high T cells. What the authors observed across the whole study: Compared with the aged group, the long-lived group had more naive CD4+ T cells, fewer expanded clones and increased TCR diversity, a pattern suggesting age selection. There was a strong correlation between observed TCR beta diversity and the percentage of naive T cells measured by flow cytometry. Because the CMV infection status of the donors was unknown, age-related changes in expanded clonotypes may potentially have been confounded. Observed TCR beta diversity per million T cells fell roughly linearly with age, and a significant reduction was already apparent by age about 38. Estimates of total diversity based on one million sequenced T cells were considered lower bounds and underestimates. Conclusive comparison of naive and antigen-experienced compartments was prevented by the profiling of bulk unsorted PBMCs.

This clonotype occurred a few times. The clone's antigen remains unknown. Base qualities are not provided; no much larger clone lies one nucleotide away. Library generation was performed with 5' RACE. TCRdb names Illumina HiSeq 2500 as the instrument used. A second PCR of roughly 7 to 11 cycles was performed with a sample-barcoded 5' primer and a J-beta primer mix. A template-switch 5' adaptor carrying 12 random nucleotides introduced a unique molecular identifier onto each TCR beta cDNA molecule. At least 3 million CDR3-containing paired-end reads were obtained from each sample. The Mint cDNA synthesis kit, primed by a TRBC-specific oligonucleotide, was used to synthesize first-strand cDNA from all RNA. After uracil-DNA glycosylase treatment, a first 18-cycle PCR used universal primers M1SS and BC2_uni_R on all cDNA. The published analysis was carried out like this. For normalization, 1 million high-quality reads, each with a distinct molecular identifier, were randomly selected from each sample. Reads sharing molecular identifiers were discarded rather than binned into consensus sequences. MiTCR, run with a Q25 quality threshold and the strictest error-elimination algorithm, handled CDR3 identification, clonotype clustering and error correction. A nonparametric unseen species model using Euler transformation provided a lower-bound estimate of total TCR beta diversity. The public reads were reanalyzed by TCRdb: fastp trimming at Q25, MiXCR alignment, in-frame beta chains only. All rows with the same CDR3 protein become a single entry with the most common DNA and genes. It is TCRdb's table, rather than the study itself, that gives the V and J calls and clone size. This sample holds roughly 500,000 distinct CDR3 sequences; 25% to 30% were observed only once. The ten largest clones capture less than 20% of the sample.

Sequencing was carried out using blood. The clonotype originates from a woman between 65 and 79 years old in good health.

The bases are TGTGCCAGCAGTTTACGGACAGGCATAGATGGCTACACCTTC. Its coded protein is CASSLRTGIDGYTF. This receptor chain uses TRBV12-3 or TRBV12-4 and TRBJ1-2; 7 junctional bases match TRBD1. From the cysteine through the phenylalanine, the CDR3 covers 14 amino acids. Only CDR3 DNA remains: 42 bases, in frame from the first base. The junction shows trimming of 2 bases on V and 6 bases on J, and the gene matches do not reach 6 bases of it.